These T cell receptor beta chains were read from a single sample in a study of tumor and adjacent non-tumor tissue in lung cancer. From the multiplex PCR reads, TCRdb called clonotypes with MiXCR, one entry per CDR3 protein. The sample yields some 120,000 distinct CDR3 sequences, around three fifths seen once. Sequencing was carried out using lung tumor tissue. All receptors come from a young man with non-small cell lung cancer. Both conserved end residues are part of each CDR3. Each record gives: J gene, D gene, V gene, clone size, CDR3 DNA, CDR3 protein. The D gene is left open where the match is weak. Expanded clones get a size class; other rows say once, few or many, or leave the size out.

J: TRBJ2-7
D: TRBD1
V: TRBV20-1
size: NA
DNA: TGCAGTGCTGGAAACAACCAGGGGGCTTACGAGCAGCACTTC
CDR3: CSAGNNQGAYEQHF

J: TRBJ2-5
D: TRBD2
V: TRBV6-5
size: many
DNA: TGTGCCAGCGATCCTAGCGGGTACCAAGAGACCCAGTACTTC
CDR3: CASDPSGYQETQYF

J: TRBJ1-2
D: NA
V: TRBV30
size: few
DNA: TGTGCCTGGAGCGAGGGGAACTATGGCTACACCTTC
CDR3: CAWSEGNYGYTF

J: TRBJ2-1
D: TRBD1
V: TRBV6-6
size: NA
DNA: TGTGCCAGCAGTTTTGGACAGGGGGTTGGAAATGAGCAGTTCTTC
CDR3: CASSFGQGVGNEQFF

J: TRBJ2-1
D: TRBD2
V: TRBV29-1
size: few
DNA: TGCAGCGTTGTGGGACTAGCGGGAGGGCGGTCCTACAATGAGCAGTTCTTC
CDR3: CSVVGLAGGRSYNEQFF

J: TRBJ2-7
D: TRBD1
V: TRBV5-4
size: few
DNA: TGTGCCAGCACTGTTGACAGGGCGGCCTACGAGCAGTACTTC
CDR3: CASTVDRAAYEQYF

J: TRBJ2-3
D: NA
V: TRBV6-2/TRBV6-3
size: few
DNA: TGTGCCAGCAGCCCTCGGGGAACCGCCTCCACAGATACGCAGTATTTT
CDR3: CASSPRGTASTDTQYF

J: TRBJ2-7
D: NA
V: TRBV28
size: NA
DNA: TGTGCCAGCAGGCAGGGAGGAGGGGAGCAGTACTTC
CDR3: CASRQGGGEQYF

J: TRBJ1-2
D: NA
V: TRBV29-1
size: NA
DNA: NA
CDR3: CSTSESRVYGYTF

J: TRBJ2-5
D: TRBD2
V: TRBV11-2
size: NA
DNA: TGTGCCAGCAGCTCTCGACTAGCGGGGAGACCGAAGACCCAGTACTTC
CDR3: CASSSRLAGRPKTQYF

J: TRBJ2-7
D: TRBD2
V: TRBV4-1
size: NA
DNA: TGCGCCAGCAGCCAAAAACATATCGGGAGGGCCGTCGAGCAGTACTTC
CDR3: CASSQKHIGRAVEQYF

J: TRBJ1-5
D: NA
V: TRBV6-2/TRBV6-3
size: NA
DNA: TGTGCCAGCAGTTACTTGCCCAGGGCAGGGGATCAGCTCCAGCATTTT
CDR3: CASSYLPRAGDQLQHF

J: TRBJ1-4
D: NA
V: TRBV20-1
size: few
DNA: TGCAGTACTAACATATATACAGGGTTCCCCTTT
CDR3: CSTNIYTGFPF

J: TRBJ2-3
D: TRBD1
V: TRBV14
size: once
DNA: TGTGCCAGCGGGGACAGGGACACAGATACGCAGTATTTT
CDR3: CASGDRDTDTQYF

J: TRBJ1-4
D: NA
V: TRBV20-1
size: NA
DNA: TGCAGTGGTCAAGCCGGGGATAATGAAAAACTGTTTTTT
CDR3: CSGQAGDNEKLFF

J: TRBJ2-5
D: NA
V: TRBV6-6
size: NA
DNA: TGTGCTAACAGTTACTCGGGCAGGCCTCTGGGGGAGACCCAGTACTTC
CDR3: CANSYSGRPLGETQYF

J: TRBJ2-7
D: NA
V: TRBV6-1
size: NA
DNA: TGTGCCAGCACTCCGTATGTACAGATCGCGGACGAGCAGTGCTTC
CDR3: CASTPYVQIADEQCF

J: TRBJ2-3
D: NA
V: TRBV11-2
size: NA
DNA: TGTGCCAGCAACCCCAGTCTGAGGGCAGATACGCAGTATTTT
CDR3: CASNPSLRADTQYF

J: TRBJ2-2
D: NA
V: TRBV14
size: NA
DNA: TGTGCCAGCAGCCAAGTCGGGTGGGGGAACACCGGGGAGCTGTTTTTT
CDR3: CASSQVGWGNTGELFF

J: TRBJ1-2
D: TRBD1
V: TRBV4-1
size: NA
DNA: TGCGCCAGCAGCCAAGATCCAGGACAGGGGAACTATGGCAATACCTTC
CDR3: CASSQDPGQGNYGNTF

J: TRBJ2-7
D: TRBD1
V: TRBV11-2
size: once
DNA: TGTGCCAGCAGCTCCCGGGACAGGTTCCCCGAGCAATACTTC
CDR3: CASSSRDRFPEQYF

J: TRBJ2-3
D: NA
V: TRBV29-1
size: NA
DNA: TGCAGTGTTGAGGTAGATAGCAATCAGCCCCAGTATTTT
CDR3: CSVEVDSNQPQYF

J: TRBJ2-7
D: NA
V: TRBV20-1
size: NA
DNA: TGCAGTGCTAGTAGTGCTAGCGAGAGAATAATCTACGAGCAGTACTTC
CDR3: CSASSASERIIYEQYF

J: TRBJ1-1
D: NA
V: TRBV4-1
size: many
DNA: TGCGCCAGCAGCCAAGAATCCACGATGAACACTGAAGCTTTCTTT
CDR3: CASSQESTMNTEAFF

J: TRBJ1-1
D: NA
V: TRBV11-2
size: NA
DNA: TGTGCCAGCAACTTACACGGTGTGACTGAAGTTTTCTTT
CDR3: CASNLHGVTEVFF

J: TRBJ2-2
D: NA
V: TRBV12-3/TRBV12-4
size: many
DNA: TGTGCCAGCAGTTTCTCGACTCCCCGTCGTTTTACCGGGGAGCTGTTTTTT
CDR3: CASSFSTPRRFTGELFF

J: TRBJ2-3
D: TRBD2
V: TRBV5-4
size: NA
DNA: TGTGCCAGCAGCTTGGGGACTAGAATTCCAGATACGCAGTATTTT
CDR3: CASSLGTRIPDTQYF

J: TRBJ2-3
D: TRBD2
V: TRBV6-2/TRBV6-3
size: many
DNA: TGTGCCAGCAGGAGGACTAGCGGGGGGAACGCAGATACGCAGTATTTT
CDR3: CASRRTSGGNADTQYF

J: TRBJ2-3
D: NA
V: TRBV11-2
size: NA
DNA: TGTGCCAGCAGCTTACAAGTGGGGGGGCAGGGTACGCAGTATTTT
CDR3: CASSLQVGGQGTQYF

J: TRBJ2-7
D: TRBD2
V: TRBV5-4
size: many
DNA: TGTGCCAGCAGCAGGACTAGCGGGAGGGCCAGGTACGAGCAGTACTTC
CDR3: CASSRTSGRARYEQYF

J: TRBJ2-3
D: NA
V: TRBV10-3
size: few
DNA: TGTGCCATCAGTGGTAACAGGGTTGGCACAGATACGCAGTATTTT
CDR3: CAISGNRVGTDTQYF

J: TRBJ1-4
D: NA
V: TRBV6-5
size: many
DNA: TGTGCCAGCAGTACAGGTGCAACTAATGAAAAACTGTTTTTT
CDR3: CASSTGATNEKLFF

J: TRBJ1-3
D: NA
V: TRBV6-6
size: NA
DNA: TGTGCCAGTTCAAGGAGCGCGAACACCATATATTTT
CDR3: CASSRSANTIYF

J: TRBJ2-3
D: NA
V: TRBV6-5
size: NA
DNA: TGTGCCGGCAGTTACTCGAGGACTAACCGCACAGATACGCAGTATTTT
CDR3: CAGSYSRTNRTDTQYF

J: TRBJ2-2
D: NA
V: TRBV6-2/TRBV6-3
size: NA
DNA: TGTACCAACACCAGAGGGACCTCCGGGGAGCTGTTTTTT
CDR3: CTNTRGTSGELFF

J: TRBJ2-2
D: NA
V: TRBV2
size: NA
DNA: TGTGCCAGCGGTCTCGCCGGGGAGCTGTTTTTT
CDR3: CASGLAGELFF

J: TRBJ2-1
D: NA
V: TRBV7-2
size: NA
DNA: TGTGCCAGCAGCCCTGGCGGATACTCCTACAATGAGCAGTTCTTC
CDR3: CASSPGGYSYNEQFF

J: TRBJ2-6
D: NA
V: TRBV12-3/TRBV12-4
size: NA
DNA: TGTGCCAGCGGGAAGACGGAAAGCTCTGGGGCCAACGTCCTGACTTTC
CDR3: CASGKTESSGANVLTF

J: TRBJ2-6
D: NA
V: TRBV29-1
size: few
DNA: TGCAGCGTTGGGGAATCGGGTCCGATCGTCCTGACTTTC
CDR3: CSVGESGPIVLTF

J: TRBJ2-5
D: TRBD2
V: TRBV4-1
size: few
DNA: TGCGCCAGCAGTCGAGATGGGGGGCTGGCGGGAGGTGCGGAGACCCAGTACTTC
CDR3: CASSRDGGLAGGAETQYF

J: TRBJ2-5
D: TRBD2
V: TRBV5-5
size: many
DNA: TGTGCCAGCAGCGATCTAGCGGGGGAAGAGACCCAGTACTTC
CDR3: CASSDLAGEETQYF

J: TRBJ2-7
D: TRBD1
V: TRBV11-1
size: NA
DNA: TGTGCCAGGAGCTTCCCAGCTGGGACAGGGGGTGAAGAGCAGTACTTC
CDR3: CARSFPAGTGGEEQYF

J: TRBJ1-1
D: NA
V: TRBV7-9
size: few
DNA: TGTGCCAGCAGTCAACAGGATCTTGAAGCTTTCTTT
CDR3: CASSQQDLEAFF

J: TRBJ1-1
D: NA
V: TRBV11-3
size: once
DNA: TGTGCCAGCAGCCTACCTGCAGGGACTAAAGCTATCTTT
CDR3: CASSLPAGTKAIF

J: TRBJ1-2
D: TRBD1
V: TRBV20-1
size: many
DNA: TGCAGTGCTAGTAAGACAGGGGATGGCTACACCTTC
CDR3: CSASKTGDGYTF

J: TRBJ2-3
D: NA
V: TRBV30
size: NA
DNA: TGTGCCTGGAGGTTGAGGACAGATACGCAGTATTTT
CDR3: CAWRLRTDTQYF